The clone carrying this T cell receptor (beta chain) was counted a single time. Its antigen is not known. Germline loops: CDR1 SGDLS, CDR2 YYNGEE. This CDR3 is built from 14 residues. V gave up 3 bases and J gave up 4 bases, with 11 bases separating them. This sample stems from a study of shared clonotypes between healthy human individuals. Study-wide background: Contributing individuals were two females and a few males aged 18 to 49. General observations from the study: Generation probabilities were higher for clonotypes shared across all four sorted-subset donors than for unshared ones.

The table came from immunoSEQ multiplex PCR; TCRdb's copy has only in-frame clones and leaves some out. The data contain roughly 2.2 million clones, less than 95% of them singletons. This sequence joins TRBV9 and TRBJ2-1, with TRBD2 as a possible D gene (5 bases). The sequencing input was naive CD4+ T cells from PBMCs. Subset denoted: CD45RA+ positively selected. The clonotype originates from a man aged 18 to 35 in good health. Some clones in this sample may be carry-over from other donors' samples. Here the CDR3 reads CASSETGKYNEQFF. As DNA, the CDR3 is TGTGCCAGCAGCGAAACCGGGAAATACAATGAGCAGTTCTTC.